Here is one T cell receptor (beta chain) with its context. Its matching antigen is unknown. The data were obtained in a study of cytomegalovirus exposure and HLA in healthy donors. Sequencing used immunoSEQ multiplex PCR; TCRdb keeps in-frame clones, though not all of them. The profile shows some 87,000 clones, around 96% of them singletons. The CDR3 covers 11 residues. Trimming removed 6 bases from V and 15 bases from J; junction bases left unmatched: 5. Germline values: CDR1 SNHLY, CDR2 FYNNEI. Overall study results and limits: Confirmation in vitro established that a few CMV-associated chains were specific for CMV antigens.

This receptor was identified in a woman aged 18-29 years in good health and CMV-seronegative. The J gene is TRBJ2-1, the V gene TRBV2, with TRBD2 matching 10 bases. Sequencing input: PBMCs. The CDR3 loop is CASSTSGDPFF. CDR3 nucleotides: TGTGCCAGCAGCACTAGCGGGGACCCGTTCTTC.